These 24 T cell receptor beta chains originate from one sample sequenced in a study of T cells after yellow fever vaccination. MiXCR, run by TCRdb on the 5' RACE reads, gives a single entry per CDR3 protein. The sample records some 390,000 distinct CDR3 sequences, under 7.5% being singletons. Sequencing was performed on PBMCs, taken 5 days after the yellow fever booster vaccination. The receptors originated from a man aged 25-45 years who received the YFV17D yellow fever vaccine.

This clonotype showed up many times. The V and J genes are TRBV18 and TRBJ1-1; D possibly corresponds to TRBD1 (5 bases). The CDR3 sequence is 12 residues long. V was shortened by 2 bases and J by 8 bases, with 9 bases between the two germline ends. Germline loops: CDR1 KGHSH, CDR2 LQKENI. The CDR3 reads CASSPGKGEAFF. The CDR3 DNA sequence: TGTGCCAGCTCACCAGGGAAGGGGGAAGCTTTCTTT.

The V and J genes are TRBV25-1 and TRBJ2-1; no definite D call. V was shortened by 3 bases and J by 5 bases, with 2 bases between the two germline ends. The length of the CDR3 is 11 residues. Germline V gene data show CDR1 as MGHDK and CDR2 as SYGVNS. The CDR3 region has the DNA TGTGCCAGCAGTGAGAACAATGAGCAGTTCTTC. This codes for CASSENNEQFF.

This sequence joins TRBV29-1 and TRBJ2-1; D is ambiguous. This CDR3 spans 9 amino acids. Germline values: CDR1 SQVTM, CDR2 ANQGSEA. V lost 3 bases and J lost 6, with 0 bases in between. The CDR3 spells CSVDNEQFF. CDR3 nucleotides: TGCAGCGTTGACAATGAGCAGTTCTTC.

The V gene is TRBV5-1, the J gene TRBJ2-5, with 7 bases lining up with TRBD2. Germline loops: CDR1 SGHRS, CDR2 YFSETQ. CDR3 size: 13 residues. The J segment lost 4 bases and the V segment lost 7 bases, leaving 7 bases of the junction unmatched. DNA for the CDR3: TGCGCCAGCTCAAGCGGGAACCCAGAGACCCAGTACTTC. This gives the protein CASSSGNPETQYF.

The chain has TRBV29-1 and TRBJ2-1; D is unclear. This CDR3 has 11 residues. The germline V gene encodes CDR1 SQVTM and CDR2 ANQGSEA. Trimming removed 2 bases from V and 1 base from J, with 0 bases in between. In DNA, the CDR3 is TGCAGCGTTGAATCCTACAATGAGCAGTTCTTC. Translated, it gives CSVESYNEQFF.

This clonotype was detected a few times. This chain joins TRBV20-1 and TRBJ2-3; possibly TRBD2 for D (6 bases). This CDR3 is built from 13 residues. V was pared by 3 bases and J by 5 bases, with 12 bases between. Germline V gives CDR1 DFQATT, CDR2 SNEGSKA (reference sequence). The chain's CDR3 is CSASGSGRDTQYF. The CDR3 DNA follows: TGCAGTGCTAGCGGGAGTGGGAGAGATACGCAGTATTTT.

This clonotype occurred many times. J is TRBJ2-1 and V is TRBV5-1; D is unclear. V lost 6 bases and J lost 0, with 10 bases in between. CDR1 is SGHRS, CDR2 YFSETQ, per germline. This CDR3 has 14 residues. CDR3 protein: CASKSGGSYNEQFF. The DNA of the CDR3 is TGCGCCAGCAAGAGTGGCGGCTCCTACAATGAGCAGTTCTTC.

The chain employs TRBV5-1 and TRBJ2-3; D gene uncertain. The V gene's germline CDR1 is SGHRS and CDR2 YFSETQ. The germline V and J ends were trimmed by 6 bases and 0 bases, with 14 bases remaining between them. The CDR3 contains 15 residues. The CDR3, as DNA: TGCGCCAGCAATGAGGCTACTCTCAGCACAGATACGCAGTATTTT. Translated, it gives CASNEATLSTDTQYF.

V is TRBV7-6 and J is TRBJ1-3; 7 nucleotides align to TRBD1. CDR3 length: 15 residues. V lost 4 bases, J lost 2 bases, and 5 bases stayed unmatched. Germline V CDR1 and CDR2: SGHVS, FNYEAQ. CDR3 nucleotide sequence: TGTGCCAGCAGCTCTACAGGGGTGACTGGAAACACCATATATTTT. As protein: CASSSTGVTGNTIYF.

This clonotype has a count of ten or more. The V gene is TRBV2, the J gene TRBJ2-5; tentatively, D is TRBD1 (5 bases). The ends were cut back, 4 bases at V and 3 bases at J, with 15 bases in the middle. The CDR3 consists of 15 residues. The germline V gene has CDR1 SNHLY and CDR2 FYNNEI. CDR3 sequence reads: CASSVVGALKETQYF. The CDR3, as DNA: TGTGCCAGCAGTGTCGTTGGGGCCCTCAAAGAGACCCAGTACTTC.

The chain is built from TRBV25-1 and TRBJ2-7, with TRBD1 as a possible D gene (6 bases). The V end lost 7 bases, the J end lost 0 bases, and 13 bases lay between the germline ends. This CDR3 has 14 amino acids. CDR1 is MGHDK, CDR2 SYGVNS, per germline. CDR3 coding DNA: TGTGCCAGCAAGAGGACAGAGCTCTCCTACGAGCAGTACTTC. It is translated as CASKRTELSYEQYF.

In its sample, this clonotype was seen many times. J is TRBJ2-7 and V is TRBV4-3; D not resolved. Trimming removed 3 bases at V and 0 bases at J, with 15 bases between. The CDR3 runs to 16 residues. Germline V gene lookup returns CDR1 LGHNA and CDR2 YSLEER. DNA for the CDR3: TGCGCCAGCAGCCAGGGTTTCAGCATCCCCTCCTACGAGCAGTACTTC. Its translation: CASSQGFSIPSYEQYF.

In its sample, this clonotype was seen a few times. This chain links TRBV7-2 with TRBJ1-1, with D maybe TRBD1 (5 bases). Trimming removed 0 bases at V and 3 bases at J, with 8 bases between. This CDR3 has 14 amino acids. Germline V gives CDR1 SGHTA, CDR2 FQGNSA. As DNA, the CDR3 is TGTGCCAGCAGCTTAGCGCAGGGTTACACTGAAGCTTTCTTT. Its translation is CASSLAQGYTEAFF. The entire variable domain, with the rest obtained from reference TRBV7-2 and TRBJ1-1, is as follows: GAGVSQSPSNKVTEKGKDVELRCDPISGHTALYWYRQSLGQGLEFLIYFQGNSAPDKSGLPSDRFSAERTGGSVSTLTIQRTQQEDSAVYLCASSLAQGYTEAFFGQGTRLTVV.

This clonotype occurred a few times. The J gene is TRBJ2-2, the V gene TRBV18, with unresolved D. The CDR3 length is 13 residues. Per the germline V gene, CDR1 is KGHSH and CDR2 is LQKENI. V dropped 3 bases and J dropped 6 bases, with 8 bases sitting between them. The CDR3 region has the DNA TGTGCCAGCTCACCCCCCACCGCCGGGGAGCTGTTTTTT. As protein: CASSPPTAGELFF.

This clonotype was counted only a few times. The CDR3 sequence: CASSPQGTSENEQFF. In DNA form, the CDR3 reads TGTGCCAGCTCACCACAGGGGACTAGCGAAAATGAGCAGTTCTTC. The chain joins TRBV18 to TRBJ2-1; TRBD2 aligns across 10 bases. CDR1 KGHSH and CDR2 LQKENI come from the germline V gene. V lost 1 base, J lost 7 bases, and 4 bases stayed unmatched. The CDR3 has 15 amino acids. Full variable domain (remainder filled in from reference TRBV18 and TRBJ2-1): NAGVMQNPRHLVRRRGQEARLRCSPMKGHSHVYWYRQLPEEGLKFMVYLQKENIIDESGMPKERFSAEFPKEGPSILRIQQVVRGDSAAYFCASSPQGTSENEQFFGPGTRLTVL.

This clonotype has only a few counts. V and J are TRBV25-1 and TRBJ2-5, with TRBD2 as a possible D gene (6 bases). V dropped 5 bases and J dropped 13 bases, with 14 bases sitting between them. From germline, CDR1 is MGHDK and CDR2 SYGVNS. This CDR3 contains 11 residues. The CDR3 region is CASSRSGSSYF. CDR3 nucleotides: TGTGCCAGCAGTCGAAGCGGGTCCTCGTACTTC.

This clonotype was found once. With a much larger clone just one base away, this may be a read error. This rearrangement joins TRBV7-2 to TRBJ2-1, with 8 bases identical to TRBD2. CDR1 and CDR2 from the germline V gene are SGHTA and FQGNSA. The J segment lost 8 bases and the V segment lost 4 bases, leaving 10 bases of the junction unmatched. This CDR3 region has 15 residues. The CDR3 nucleotides read TGTGCCAGCAGCTCGGGACTAGTGGGAGGGGATGAGCAGTTCTTC. This sequence encodes CASSSGLVGGDEQFF.

The sample holds many counts of this clonotype. The chain uses TRBV29-1 and TRBJ2-1, with D possibly matching TRBD2 (5 bases). The CDR3 length is 12 residues. Trimming took 7 bases from V and 6 from J, leaving 13 bases between them. Germline lookup yields CDR1 SQVTM and CDR2 ANQGSEA. The CDR3 sequence is CSARPGVNEQFF. The DNA of the CDR3 is TGCAGCGCCCGCCCCGGGGTCAATGAGCAGTTCTTC.

This clonotype was recorded a few times. The chain employs TRBV3-1 and TRBJ2-7; the D gene could be TRBD1 or TRBD2 (5 bases each). Germline V gene data show CDR1 as LGHDT and CDR2 as YNNKEL (reference sequence). The V gene lost 1 base and the J gene lost 2 bases, with 12 bases spanning the gap. The CDR3 is 15 residues long. The CDR3 region is CASSQGGTETYEQYF. CDR3 DNA sequence: TGTGCCAGCAGCCAAGGGGGGACGGAAACCTACGAGCAGTACTTC.

This chain links TRBV7-9 with TRBJ2-5; 9 nucleotides match TRBD1. With 4 bases clipped from V and 4 bases from J, the junction kept 7 bases outside the gene matches. Per germline, CDR1 SEHNR and CDR2 FQNEAQ (reference sequence). The CDR3 loop spans 15 amino acids. CDR3 bases: TGTGCCAGCAGCTCCCCGGGACAGGGACGAGAGACCCAGTACTTC. Translating it yields CASSSPGQGRETQYF.

The sample holds many counts of this clonotype. This sequence joins TRBV28 and TRBJ2-5; no reliable D call. Trimming took 6 bases from V and 4 from J, leaving 9 bases between them. CDR1 and CDR2 from the germline V gene are MDHEN and SYDVKM. CDR3 length: 12 amino acids. The CDR3 DNA follows: TGTGCCAGCAGCCCGTTGCTAGAGACCCAGTACTTC. Protein sequence: CASSPLLETQYF.

This clonotype has just a few counts. The chain links TRBV29-1 to TRBJ2-1, with 7 nucleotides matching TRBD2. The ends lost 6 bases at V and 6 bases at J; junction bases unmatched: 11. Germline CDR1 and CDR2: SQVTM and ANQGSEA. This CDR3 region has 14 residues. The DNA for the CDR3 is TGCAGCGTGAAGGGAGGGAGTTTCGTCAATGAGCAGTTCTTC. It yields the protein CSVKGGSFVNEQFF.

This clonotype was picked up many times. The CDR3 region is CASSYSGNTGELFF. The CDR3, as DNA: TGTGCCAGCAGTTACTCGGGAAACACCGGGGAGCTGTTTTTT. The V call is TRBV6-2 or TRBV6-3, the J call TRBJ2-2; no definite D call. CDR1 and CDR2 from the germline V gene are MNHEY and SVGEGT. The CDR3 is 14 amino acids. Trimming pared 0 bases from V and 2 bases from J, leaving 4 bases between.

V gene TRBV5-8 combines with J gene TRBJ2-2; D call uncertain. The CDR3 has 14 residues. The germline V and J ends were trimmed by 0 bases and 5 bases, with 8 bases remaining between them. Germline V gene data show CDR1 as SGHTS and CDR2 as YDEGEE. CDR3 DNA sequence: TGTGCCAGCAGCTTGGGTTACGTGACCGGGGAGCTGTTTTTT. This sequence encodes CASSLGYVTGELFF. Full variable domain (outside the CDR3, taken from reference TRBV5-8 and TRBJ2-2): EAGVTQSPTHLIKTRGQQATLRCSPISGHTSVYWYQQALGLGLQFLLWYDEGEERNRGNFPPRFSGRQFPNYSSELNVNALELEDSALYLCASSLGYVTGELFFGEGSRLTVL.